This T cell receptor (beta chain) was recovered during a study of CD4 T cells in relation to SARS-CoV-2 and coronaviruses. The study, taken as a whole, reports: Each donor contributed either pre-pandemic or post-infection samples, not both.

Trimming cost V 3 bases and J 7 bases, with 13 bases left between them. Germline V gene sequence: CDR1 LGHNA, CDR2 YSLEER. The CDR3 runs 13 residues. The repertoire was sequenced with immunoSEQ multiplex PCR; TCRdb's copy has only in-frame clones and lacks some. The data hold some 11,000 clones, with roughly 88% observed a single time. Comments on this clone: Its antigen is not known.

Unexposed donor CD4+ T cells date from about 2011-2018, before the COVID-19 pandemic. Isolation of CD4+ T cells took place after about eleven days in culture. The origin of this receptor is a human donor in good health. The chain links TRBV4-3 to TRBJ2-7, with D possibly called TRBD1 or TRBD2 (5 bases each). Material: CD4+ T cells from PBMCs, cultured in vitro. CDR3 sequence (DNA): TGCGCCAGCAGCCAGGAGACTTGGGGGGAGCAGTACTTC. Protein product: CASSQETWGEQYF.